The 21 T cell receptor beta chains given below trace back to one sample, sequenced in a study of T-cell reconstitution after alpha-beta-depleted transplantation in children. As it was prepared, the TCRbeta library received unique molecular identifiers. One entry per CDR3 protein results from TCRdb running MiXCR on the PCR reads. Of fewer than 550,000 distinct CDR3 sequences listed, roughly 10% were seen once; the top ten hold 14%. This specimen was PBMCs, mostly from graft donor cells, taken 180 days after TCRalphabeta/CD19-depleted stem cell transplant. The source is a female patient aged 2-15 years who had a stem cell transplant for aplastic anemia, so the T cells may come from the graft donor.

The rearrangement joins TRBV2 to TRBJ2-1; D ambiguous. Trimming left V 8 bases short and J 1 base short, with 9 bases between. In germline, CDR1 is SNHLY, CDR2 FYNNEI. The CDR3 totals 13 residues. CDR3 protein: CASCTQSYNEQFF. CDR3 sequence (DNA): TGTGCCAGCTGTACACAATCCTACAATGAGCAGTTCTTC.

The rearrangement uses TRBV4-3 and TRBJ2-7, with D possibly TRBD2 on 6 matching bases. CDR1 LGHNA and CDR2 YSLEER come from the germline V gene. The CDR3 consists of 15 residues. Trimming left V 3 bases short and J 3 bases short, with 15 bases between. CDR3 nucleotides: TGCGCCAGCAGCCAGACTCTAGCGACTCACTACGAGCAGTACTTC. Its protein product is CASSQTLATHYEQYF.

The V gene is TRBV20-1, the J gene TRBJ2-1; D gene uncertain. There are 11 residues in the CDR3. Between the trimmed V and J ends, which lost 6 bases and 6 bases, there was a span of 9 bases. Germline V gene lookup returns CDR1 DFQATT and CDR2 SNEGSKA (reference sequence). The chain's CDR3 is CSAALPNEQFF. CDR3 DNA: TGCAGTGCCGCCCTCCCCAATGAGCAGTTCTTC.

V is TRBV7-7 and J is TRBJ2-1, with TRBD2 as a possible D gene (6 bases). The CDR3 consists of 17 residues. V shed 5 bases and J shed 3 bases, with 20 bases lying between them. Germline loops: CDR1 SSHAT, CDR2 FNYEAQ (reference sequence). In DNA form, the CDR3 reads TGTGCCAGCAGCCCCCGTTTGTCTGCCGGGAGCTACAATGAGCAGTTCTTC. This encodes CASSPRLSAGSYNEQFF.

This clonotype was detected only a few times. The V gene is TRBV29-1, the J gene TRBJ2-7; a possible D gene is TRBD2 (6 bases). The CDR3 has 16 residues. The V gene lost 6 bases and the J gene lost 5 bases, with 26 bases spanning the gap. CDR1 is SQVTM and CDR2 is ANQGSEA in the germline V gene. The CDR3 nucleotides are TGCAGCGTCTCCCGGGACCCGGGGGATGGTTTCGACGAGCAGTACTTC. This encodes CSVSRDPGDGFDEQYF.

For the CDR3, the DNA is TGCAGTGCCATAGTATTTTCCTACGAGCAGTACTTC. Protein product: CSAIVFSYEQYF. V is TRBV20-1 and J is TRBJ2-7; D gene unclear. Trimming removed 6 bases from V and 1 base from J, with 10 bases in between. Germline V gives CDR1 DFQATT, CDR2 SNEGSKA (reference sequence). This CDR3 is built from 12 residues.

The genes are TRBV12-3 or TRBV12-4 and TRBJ1-2, with 8 positions matching TRBD1. The length of the CDR3 is 15 residues. J lost 2 bases, V lost 4 bases, and 6 bases had no gene match. The CDR3 is CASSSRQGMNYGYTF. CDR3 nucleotide sequence: TGTGCCAGCAGTTCCAGACAGGGGATGAACTATGGCTACACCTTC.

At least ten counts were recorded for this clonotype. This chain uses TRBV20-1 with TRBJ2-3, with 8 positions matching TRBD2. Losses at the gene ends were 6 bases for V and 3 bases for J; bases not matched to a gene: 8. CDR1 is DFQATT, CDR2 SNEGSKA, per germline (reference sequence). The CDR3 is 14 residues long. The CDR3 sequence is CSARSGSRTDTQYF. CDR3 DNA sequence: TGCAGTGCCCGGAGCGGGAGCAGGACAGATACGCAGTATTTT.

The chain has TRBV25-1 and TRBJ2-1; no clear D gene. V lost 2 bases and J lost 0, with 14 bases in between. Germline CDR1 and CDR2: MGHDK and SYGVNS. The CDR3 runs to 17 residues. The CDR3 loop is CASSEARSAVSYNEQFF. As DNA, the CDR3 is TGTGCCAGCAGTGAAGCGAGGAGTGCTGTCTCCTACAATGAGCAGTTCTTC.

In this sample, this clonotype turned up a few times. This chain joins TRBV5-1 and TRBJ2-1; TRBD1 is a possible D gene (5 bases). Trimming removed 1 base from V and 4 bases from J, with 18 bases in between. The germline gives CDR1 SGHRS, CDR2 YFSETQ. The CDR3 is 17 amino acids. The CDR3 loop is CASSLLPDSAPYNEQFF. CDR3 sequence (DNA): TGCGCCAGCAGCTTGCTACCCGACAGTGCACCTTACAATGAGCAGTTCTTC.

As for this clonotype: Lacking the conserved final phenylalanine or tryptophan, this CDR3 likely reflects a read error. The chain recombines TRBV30 with TRBJ1-1; no clear D gene. Germline CDR1 and CDR2: GTSNPN and SVGIG (reference sequence). The CDR3 sequence is 12 residues long. Here the CDR3 reads CAWGVANTEAFL. CDR3 DNA: TGTGCCTGGGGTGTTGCAAACACTGAAGCTTTCTTG.

Concerning this clonotype: A read error is likely, as this CDR3 ends without the conserved phenylalanine or tryptophan. The limits of the CDR3 on the DNA are not certain, so only TCRdb's listed CDR3 is given. The V gene is TRBV5-8, the J gene TRBJ2-7; the table's D call TRBD1 went unverified against the DNA. Including both end residues, the CDR3 is 11 amino acids long. Germline assignment: CDR1 SGHTS and CDR2 YDEGEE. This CDR3 reads CASSLDYKALL.

This clonotype was found a few times. The gene calls are TRBV5-5 and TRBJ2-2; D might be TRBD1 (6 bases). V lost 6 bases and J lost 4, with 19 bases in between. This CDR3 contains 16 residues. Germline-derived CDR1 and CDR2 are SGHKS and YYEKEE (reference sequence). In DNA, the CDR3 is TGTGCCAGCATCAAAATCTCCGGGACACTCACCGGGGAGCTGTTTTTT. It specifies CASIKISGTLTGELFF.

This clonotype was observed a few times. The chain links TRBV6-5 to TRBJ1-1; 8 bases line up with TRBD1. Unmatched junction bases numbered 6, after V lost 2 bases and J lost 4 bases. This CDR3 is 15 amino acids long. Germline lookup yields CDR1 MNHEY and CDR2 SVGAGI. CDR3 bases: TGTGCCAGCAGTTACCCGGACAGGGCGGCCACTGAAGCTTTCTTT. It specifies CASSYPDRAATEAFF.

This clonotype was recorded at least ten times. V usage is TRBV6-2 or TRBV6-3 and J usage is TRBJ2-7, with D maybe TRBD2 (7 bases). Trimming left V 0 bases short and J 5 bases short, with 29 bases between. Looked up from germline, CDR1 is MNHEY and CDR2 is SVGEGT. The length of the CDR3 is 20 residues. The CDR3: CASSYSGADRTRFPLDEQYF. CDR3 DNA sequence: TGTGCCAGCAGTTACTCTGGGGCAGACAGGACTAGATTCCCTCTCGACGAGCAGTACTTC.

There are a few counts of this clonotype. This sequence joins TRBV6-8 and TRBJ2-7, with 12 bases matching TRBD2. The CDR3 runs 17 residues. The junction had 6 bases not matched to a gene; V was cut back by 0 bases and J by 3 bases. Germline lookup yields CDR1 MNHGY and CDR2 SAAAGT. CDR3 sequence: CASSYSRLAGVLYEQYV. CDR3 DNA sequence: TGTGCCAGCAGTTACTCGAGACTAGCGGGAGTCCTCTACGAGCAGTACGTC.

The chain links TRBV29-1 to TRBJ2-2; tentative D call: TRBD2 (6 bases). V gave up 6 bases and J gave up 0 bases, with 11 bases separating them. Looked up from germline, CDR1 is SQVTM and CDR2 is ANQGSEA. This CDR3 contains 14 residues. The CDR3 sequence is CSVSGDPNTGELFF. For the CDR3, the DNA is TGCAGCGTCTCGGGGGACCCGAACACCGGGGAGCTGTTTTTT.

Details on this clonotype: The junction departs from germline at one end; a sequencing error may be responsible. V and J are TRBV5-1 and TRBJ2-2; D is possibly TRBD2 (7 bases). CDR1 is SGHRS, CDR2 YFSETQ, per germline. This CDR3 contains 19 residues. For the CDR3, the DNA is TGCGCCAGCAACTTGGGGGCAACTGGCGGGAGATTCGACACCGGGGAGCTGTTTTTT. Its protein product is CASNLGATGGRFDTGELFF. The whole variable domain, filled in from reference TRBV5-1 and TRBJ2-2, reads KAGVTQTPRYLIKTRGQQVTLSCSPISGHRSVSWYQQTPGQGLQFLFEYFSETQRNKGNFPGRFSGRQFSNSRSEMNVSTLELGDSALYLCASNLGATGGRFDTGELFFGEGSRLTVL.

The sample holds a few counts of this clonotype. V is TRBV28 and J is TRBJ2-1, with 12 bases aligning to TRBD2. The CDR3 covers 19 residues. Per germline, CDR1 MDHEN and CDR2 SYDVKM. V dropped 0 bases and J dropped 1; count of bases not matched to a gene: 7. CDR3 sequence (DNA): TGTGCCAGCAGTTTATGGACTAGCGGGAGCCTCGGTTCCTACAATGAGCAGTTCTTC. Translated: CASSLWTSGSLGSYNEQFF. The variable domain in full, with the rest retrieved from reference TRBV28 and TRBJ2-1, is DVKVTQSSRYLVKRTGEKVFLECVQDMDHENMFWYRQDPGLGLRLIYFSYDVKMKEKGDIPEGYSVSREKKERFSLILESASTNQTSMYLCASSLWTSGSLGSYNEQFFGPGTRLTVL.

The V call is TRBV4-3, the J call TRBJ2-2; either TRBD1 or TRBD2 may supply D (6 bases each). Trimming removed 8 bases at V and 1 base at J, with 17 bases between. Germline CDR1 LGHNA, CDR2 YSLEER. This CDR3 has 16 amino acids. The CDR3: CASGYLRDMNTGELFF. CDR3 coding DNA: TGCGCCAGCGGGTATTTGCGGGACATGAACACCGGGGAGCTGTTTTTT.

This clonotype has a handful of counts. The rearrangement uses TRBV9 and TRBJ2-2, with 14 bases that match TRBD2. Germline assignment: CDR1 SGDLS and CDR2 YYNGEE. There are 16 residues in the CDR3. V was clipped by 4 bases and J by 7 bases; unmatched bases: 6. The CDR3 here is CASSTGTSGSNGELFF. The CDR3 bases are TGTGCCAGCAGCACAGGGACTAGCGGGAGTAACGGGGAGCTGTTTTTT.